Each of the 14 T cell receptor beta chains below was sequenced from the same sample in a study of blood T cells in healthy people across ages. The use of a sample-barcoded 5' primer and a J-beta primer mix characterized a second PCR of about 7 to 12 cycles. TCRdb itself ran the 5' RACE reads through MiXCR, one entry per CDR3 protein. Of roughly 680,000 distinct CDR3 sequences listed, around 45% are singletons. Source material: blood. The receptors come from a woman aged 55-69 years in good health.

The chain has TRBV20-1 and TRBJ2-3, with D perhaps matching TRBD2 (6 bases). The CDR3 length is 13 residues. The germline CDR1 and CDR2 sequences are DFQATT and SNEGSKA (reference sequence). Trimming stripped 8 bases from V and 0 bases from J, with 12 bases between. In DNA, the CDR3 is TGCAGTACTCTAGCGACTAGCACAGATACGCAGTATTTT. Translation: CSTLATSTDTQYF.

Here the CDR3 reads CSVRSAIISLYNEQFF. The CDR3 nucleotides are TGCAGTGTGCGATCTGCCATCATCTCACTTTACAATGAGCAGTTCTTC. V and J are TRBV20-1 and TRBJ2-1; no clear D gene. V lost 7 bases to trimming and J lost 4 bases, with 23 bases between them. This CDR3 contains 16 residues. CDR1 DFQATT and CDR2 SNEGSKA come from the germline V gene (reference sequence).

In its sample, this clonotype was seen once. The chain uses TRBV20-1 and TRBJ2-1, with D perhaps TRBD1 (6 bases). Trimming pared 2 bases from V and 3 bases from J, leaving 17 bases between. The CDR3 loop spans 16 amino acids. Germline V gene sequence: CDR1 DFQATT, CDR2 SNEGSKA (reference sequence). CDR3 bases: TGCAGTGCTAGATCAAGGGGGATGGTGTTCTACAATGAGCAGTTCTTC. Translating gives CSARSRGMVFYNEQFF.

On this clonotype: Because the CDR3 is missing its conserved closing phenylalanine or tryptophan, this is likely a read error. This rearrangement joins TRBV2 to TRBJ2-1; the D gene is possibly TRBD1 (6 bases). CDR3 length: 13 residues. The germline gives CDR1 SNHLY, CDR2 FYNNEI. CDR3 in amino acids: CATRSRGYDEQFL. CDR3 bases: TGTGCCACCCGAAGCAGGGGCTACGATGAGCAGTTCTTA.

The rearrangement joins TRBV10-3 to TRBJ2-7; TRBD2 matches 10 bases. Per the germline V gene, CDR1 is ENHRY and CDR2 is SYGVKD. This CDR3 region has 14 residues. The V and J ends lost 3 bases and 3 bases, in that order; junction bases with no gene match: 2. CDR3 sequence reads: CAISEKREGYEQYF. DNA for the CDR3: TGTGCCATCAGTGAAAAGCGGGAGGGCTACGAGCAGTACTTC.

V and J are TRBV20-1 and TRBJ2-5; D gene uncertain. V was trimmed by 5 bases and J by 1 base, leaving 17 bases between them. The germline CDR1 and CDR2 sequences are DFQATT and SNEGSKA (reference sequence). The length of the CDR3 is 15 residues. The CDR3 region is CSALDGQSFQETQYF. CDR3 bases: TGCAGTGCTTTGGACGGCCAGTCTTTCCAAGAGACCCAGTACTTC.

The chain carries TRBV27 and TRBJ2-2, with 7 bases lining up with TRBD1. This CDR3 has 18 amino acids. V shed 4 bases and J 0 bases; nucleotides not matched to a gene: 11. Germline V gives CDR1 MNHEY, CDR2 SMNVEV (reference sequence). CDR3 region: CASSSPRDRPSNTGELFF. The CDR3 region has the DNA TGTGCCAGCAGTTCACCAAGGGACAGACCGTCGAACACCGGGGAGCTGTTTTTT.

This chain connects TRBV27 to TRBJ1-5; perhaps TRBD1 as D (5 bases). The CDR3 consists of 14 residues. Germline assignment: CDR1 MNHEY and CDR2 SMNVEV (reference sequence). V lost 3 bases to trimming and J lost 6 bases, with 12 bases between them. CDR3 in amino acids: CASSLTREIQPQHF. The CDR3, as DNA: TGTGCCAGCAGTTTGACCAGGGAAATTCAGCCCCAGCATTTT.

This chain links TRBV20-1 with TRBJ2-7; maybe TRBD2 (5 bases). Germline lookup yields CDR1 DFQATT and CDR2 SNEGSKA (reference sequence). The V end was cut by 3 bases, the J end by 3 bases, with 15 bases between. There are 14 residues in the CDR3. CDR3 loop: CSARMAGEGYEQYF. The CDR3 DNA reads TGCAGTGCTAGGATGGCGGGCGAGGGCTACGAGCAGTACTTC.

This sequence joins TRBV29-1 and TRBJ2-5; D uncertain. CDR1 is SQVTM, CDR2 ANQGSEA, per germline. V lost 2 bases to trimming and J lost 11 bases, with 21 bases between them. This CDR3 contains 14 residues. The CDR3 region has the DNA TGCAGCGTTGAAACCTATCCCGCCCGCAATGAGCAGTACTTC. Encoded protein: CSVETYPARNEQYF.

The DNA of the CDR3 is TGTGCCAGCAGTTACTCGCCAGGGACGGAGAATGGCTACACCTTC. This gives the protein CASSYSPGTENGYTF. This sequence joins TRBV6-2 or TRBV6-3 and TRBJ1-2; D is possibly TRBD1 (5 bases). The V end was cut by 0 bases, the J end by 6 bases, with 14 bases between. Germline assignment: CDR1 MNHEY and CDR2 SVGEGT. CDR3 size: 15 residues.

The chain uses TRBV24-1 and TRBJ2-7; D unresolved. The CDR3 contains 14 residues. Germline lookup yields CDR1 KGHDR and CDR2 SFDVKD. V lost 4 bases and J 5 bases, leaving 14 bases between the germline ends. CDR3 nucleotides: TGTGCCACCAGTGACTCGGGCAGATTAGACGAGCAGTACTTC. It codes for CATSDSGRLDEQYF.

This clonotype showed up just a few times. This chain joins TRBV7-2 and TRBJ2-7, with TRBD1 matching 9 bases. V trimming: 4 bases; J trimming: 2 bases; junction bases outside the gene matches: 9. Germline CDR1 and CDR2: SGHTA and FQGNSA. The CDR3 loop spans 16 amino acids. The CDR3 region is CASSSITGQGTYEQYF. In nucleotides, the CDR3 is TGTGCCAGCAGCTCCATTACGGGACAGGGTACCTACGAGCAGTACTTC.

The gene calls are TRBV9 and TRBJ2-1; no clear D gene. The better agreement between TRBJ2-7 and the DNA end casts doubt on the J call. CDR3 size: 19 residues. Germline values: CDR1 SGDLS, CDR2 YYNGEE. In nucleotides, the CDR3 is TGTGCCAGCAGCGTAAAGAAAGGAGCCCCAAGTATAACCTACAATGAGCAGTACTTC. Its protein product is CASSVKKGAPSITYNEQYF.